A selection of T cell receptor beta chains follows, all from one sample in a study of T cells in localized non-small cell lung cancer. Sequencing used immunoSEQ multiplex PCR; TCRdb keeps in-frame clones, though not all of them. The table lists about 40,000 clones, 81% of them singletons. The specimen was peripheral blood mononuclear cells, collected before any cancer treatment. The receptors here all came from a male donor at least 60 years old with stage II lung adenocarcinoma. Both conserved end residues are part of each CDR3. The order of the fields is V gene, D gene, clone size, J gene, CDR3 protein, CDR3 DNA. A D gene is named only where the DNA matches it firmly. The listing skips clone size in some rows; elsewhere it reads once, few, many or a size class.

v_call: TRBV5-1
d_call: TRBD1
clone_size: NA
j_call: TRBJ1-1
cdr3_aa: CASYSLDRGTEAFF
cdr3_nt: TGCGCCAGCTATTCCTTAGACAGGGGCACTGAAGCTTTCTTT

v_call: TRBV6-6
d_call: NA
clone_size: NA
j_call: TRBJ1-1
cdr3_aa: CAISTASRNTEAFF
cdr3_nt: TGTGCCATCAGTACAGCATCCCGGAACACTGAAGCTTTCTTT

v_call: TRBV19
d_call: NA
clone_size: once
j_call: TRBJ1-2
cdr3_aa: CASSTRAVGDGYTF
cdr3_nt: TGTGCCAGTAGTACCAGGGCGGTCGGTGATGGCTACACCTTC

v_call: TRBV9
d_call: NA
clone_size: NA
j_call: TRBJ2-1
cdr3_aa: CASSAPAYNEQFF
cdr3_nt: TGTGCCAGCAGCGCCCCCGCGTACAATGAGCAGTTCTTC

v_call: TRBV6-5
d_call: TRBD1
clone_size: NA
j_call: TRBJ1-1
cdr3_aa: CASSSRTGRTEAFF
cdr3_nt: TGTGCCAGCAGTTCCCGGACAGGGCGCACTGAAGCTTTCTTT

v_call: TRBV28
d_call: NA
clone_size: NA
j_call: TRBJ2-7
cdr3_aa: CASSLIYLAEQYF
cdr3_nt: TGTGCCAGCAGTTTAATATATCTAGCTGAGCAGTACTTC

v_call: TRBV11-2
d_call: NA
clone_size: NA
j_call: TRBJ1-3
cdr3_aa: CASSLDSGGNTIYF
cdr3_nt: TGTGCCAGCAGCTTAGATTCGGGCGGAAACACCATATATTTT

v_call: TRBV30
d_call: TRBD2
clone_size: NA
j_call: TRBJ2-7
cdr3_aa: CAWGGRSGRRHEQYF
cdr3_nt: TGTGCCTGGGGGGGGAGAAGCGGGAGGAGGCACGAGCAGTACTTC

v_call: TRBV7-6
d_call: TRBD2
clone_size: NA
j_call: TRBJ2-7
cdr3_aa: CASSLVRQVGTSGMNEQYF
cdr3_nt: TGTGCCAGCAGCTTAGTACGACAGGTAGGGACTAGCGGGATGAACGAGCAGTACTTC

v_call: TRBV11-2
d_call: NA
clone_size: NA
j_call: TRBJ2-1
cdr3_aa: CASSLLRGTYNEQFF
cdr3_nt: TGTGCCAGCAGCTTGTTAAGGGGGACATACAATGAGCAGTTCTTC

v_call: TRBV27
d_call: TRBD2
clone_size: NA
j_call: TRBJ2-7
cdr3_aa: CASSWGGGSYEQYF
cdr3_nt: TGTGCCAGCAGTTGGGGCGGGGGTTCCTACGAGCAGTACTTC

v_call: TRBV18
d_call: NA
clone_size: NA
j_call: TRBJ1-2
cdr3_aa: CASSRAGVGGYTF
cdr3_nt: TGTGCCAGCTCACGAGCGGGCGTCGGGGGCTACACCTTC

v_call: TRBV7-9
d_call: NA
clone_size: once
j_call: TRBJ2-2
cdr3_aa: CASSRDYTGELFF
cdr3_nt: TGTGCCAGCAGCCGGGACTACACCGGGGAGCTGTTTTTT

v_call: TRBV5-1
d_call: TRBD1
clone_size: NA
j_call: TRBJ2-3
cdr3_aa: CASSLGQGIWYF
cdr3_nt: TGCGCCAGCAGCCTCGGACAGGGGATATGGTATTTT

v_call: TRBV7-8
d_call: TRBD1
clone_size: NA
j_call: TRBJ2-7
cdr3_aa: CASSRSQLGTARGEQYF
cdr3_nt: TGTGCCAGCAGCAGAAGCCAGCTCGGGACAGCCCGAGGCGAGCAGTACTTC

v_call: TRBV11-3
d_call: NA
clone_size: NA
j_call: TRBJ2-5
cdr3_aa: CASSLGTRGETQYF
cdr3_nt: TGTGCCAGCAGCTTAGGAACCAGGGGAGAGACCCAGTACTTC

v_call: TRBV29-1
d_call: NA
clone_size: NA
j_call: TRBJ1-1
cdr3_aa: CSVEEDGNTEAFF
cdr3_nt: TGCAGCGTTGAAGAGGACGGGAACACTGAAGCTTTCTTT

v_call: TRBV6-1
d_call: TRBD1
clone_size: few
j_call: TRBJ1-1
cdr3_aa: CASSGIRGQEAFF
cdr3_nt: TGTGCCAGCAGTGGTATCAGGGGGCAGGAAGCTTTCTTT

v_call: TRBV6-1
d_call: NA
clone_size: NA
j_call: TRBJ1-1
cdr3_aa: CASREMGPIGPEAFF
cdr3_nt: TGTGCCAGCAGGGAAATGGGCCCCATAGGCCCTGAAGCTTTCTTT

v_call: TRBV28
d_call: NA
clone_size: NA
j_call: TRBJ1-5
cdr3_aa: CASRWGEGNQPQHF
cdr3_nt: TGTGCCAGCAGATGGGGGGAGGGCAATCAGCCCCAGCATTTT

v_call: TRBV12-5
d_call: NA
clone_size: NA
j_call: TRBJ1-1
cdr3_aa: CASGPGGGWNTEAFF
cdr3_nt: TGTGCTAGTGGCCCCGGGGGGGGCTGGAACACTGAAGCTTTCTTT

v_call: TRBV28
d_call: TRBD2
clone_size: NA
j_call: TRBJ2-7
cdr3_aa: CASSLSGASGIEQYF
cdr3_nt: TGTGCCAGCAGTTTAAGTGGGGCTAGCGGGATTGAGCAGTACTTC

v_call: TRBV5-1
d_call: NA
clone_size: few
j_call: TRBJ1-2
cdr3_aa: CASSAQAQNYGYTF
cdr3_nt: TGCGCCAGCAGCGCCCAAGCTCAAAACTATGGCTACACCTTC

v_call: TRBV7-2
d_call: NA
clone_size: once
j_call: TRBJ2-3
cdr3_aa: CASSPPRDTLGSDTQYF
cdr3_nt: TGTGCCAGCAGCCCTCCCCGGGACACCCTGGGATCAGATACGCAGTATTTT

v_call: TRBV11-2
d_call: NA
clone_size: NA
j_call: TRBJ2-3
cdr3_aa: CASSLAGLHLDTQYF
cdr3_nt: TGTGCCAGCAGCTTAGCGGGACTTCACCTCGATACGCAGTATTTT

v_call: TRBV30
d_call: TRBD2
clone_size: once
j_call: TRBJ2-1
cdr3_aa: CAWTRLAGGPGEQFF
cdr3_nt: TGTGCCTGGACCCGGCTAGCGGGAGGGCCTGGTGAGCAGTTCTTC

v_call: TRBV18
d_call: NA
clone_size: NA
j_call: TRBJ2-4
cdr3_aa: CASSPRRTENIQYF
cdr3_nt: TGTGCCAGCTCACCTCGTCGGACGGAAAACATTCAGTACTTC

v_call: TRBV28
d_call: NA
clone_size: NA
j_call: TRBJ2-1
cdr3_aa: CASTNYKPPLNEQFF
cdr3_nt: TGTGCCAGCACCAACTACAAACCACCACTCAATGAGCAGTTCTTC

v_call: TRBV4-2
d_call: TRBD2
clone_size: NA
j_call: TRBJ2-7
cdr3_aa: CASSQEASGSYEQYF
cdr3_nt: TGTGCCAGCAGCCAAGAGGCTAGCGGGAGCTACGAGCAGTACTTC

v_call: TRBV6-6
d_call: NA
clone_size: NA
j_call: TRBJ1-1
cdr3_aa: CASSVIMGNTEAFF
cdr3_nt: TGTGCCAGCAGTGTAATAATGGGGAACACTGAAGCTTTCTTT

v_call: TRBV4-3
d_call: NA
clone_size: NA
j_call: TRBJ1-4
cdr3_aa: CASSQDWGTNEKLFF
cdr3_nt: TGCGCCAGCAGCCAAGATTGGGGGACTAATGAAAAACTGTTTTTT

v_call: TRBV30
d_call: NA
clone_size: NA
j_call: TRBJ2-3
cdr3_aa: CAWSVGVGLGGDTQYF
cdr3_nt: TGTGCCTGGAGTGTAGGTGTGGGACTGGGGGGAGATACGCAGTATTTT

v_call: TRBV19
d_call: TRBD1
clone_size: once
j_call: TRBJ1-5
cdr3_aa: CASMTGISNQPQHF
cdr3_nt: TGTGCCAGTATGACAGGGATTAGCAATCAGCCCCAGCATTTT

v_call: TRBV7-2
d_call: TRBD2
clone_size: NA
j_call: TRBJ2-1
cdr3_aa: CASSLGGALAGGSEQFF
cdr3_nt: TGTGCCAGCAGCTTAGGCGGGGCCCTAGCGGGAGGGAGTGAGCAGTTCTTC

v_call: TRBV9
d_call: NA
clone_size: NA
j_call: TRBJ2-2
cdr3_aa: CASSVVGSSHTGELFF
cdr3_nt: TGTGCCAGCAGCGTAGTTGGTAGCTCCCACACCGGGGAGCTGTTTTTT

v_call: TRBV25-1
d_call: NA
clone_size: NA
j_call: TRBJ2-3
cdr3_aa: CASSDRLGNSDTQYF
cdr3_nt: TGTGCCAGCAGTGATCGACTAGGGAACTCGGATACGCAGTATTTT

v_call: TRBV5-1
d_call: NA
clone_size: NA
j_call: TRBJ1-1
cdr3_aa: CASSSGGKNTEAFF
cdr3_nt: TGCGCCAGCTCCTCCGGGGGAAAGAACACTGAAGCTTTCTTT

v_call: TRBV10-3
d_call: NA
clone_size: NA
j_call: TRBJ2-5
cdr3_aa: CAIRQGPQETQYF
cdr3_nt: TGTGCCATCAGACAGGGACCCCAAGAGACCCAGTACTTC

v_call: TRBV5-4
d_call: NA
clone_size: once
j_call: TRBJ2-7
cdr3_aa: CASSPGLEREQYF
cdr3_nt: TGTGCCAGCAGCCCCGGCCTGGAACGAGAGCAGTACTTC